This T cell receptor (beta chain) was recorded in a study of blood T cell repertoires in COVID-19. At the level of the study: Collection of acute and convalescent COVID-19 samples took place in the United States, Italy and Spain.

The germline V gene has CDR1 SGHVS and CDR2 FNYEAQ. V was cut by 0 bases and J by 7 bases, with 15 bases left in between. CDR3 length equals 16 residues. In the authors' methods: Cell counts per sample came from amplifying reference gene primers. Clones were read by immunoSEQ multiplex PCR, and TCRdb kept only the in-frame ones, dropping some. The DNA gave D and trimming, while V, J and clone size come from that table. The sample holds roughly 160,000 clones, around nine tenths seen once. This clone was counted a few times. The genes are TRBV7-6 and TRBJ1-4; maybe TRBD1 (5 bases). Material: peripheral blood. The sequence was collected from a man aged 60-69 years with COVID-19, enrolled during active disease. CDR3 amino acids: CASSLAQGGLGEKLFF. CDR3 coding DNA: TGTGCCAGCAGCTTAGCGCAGGGAGGGCTTGGTGAAAAACTGTTTTTT.